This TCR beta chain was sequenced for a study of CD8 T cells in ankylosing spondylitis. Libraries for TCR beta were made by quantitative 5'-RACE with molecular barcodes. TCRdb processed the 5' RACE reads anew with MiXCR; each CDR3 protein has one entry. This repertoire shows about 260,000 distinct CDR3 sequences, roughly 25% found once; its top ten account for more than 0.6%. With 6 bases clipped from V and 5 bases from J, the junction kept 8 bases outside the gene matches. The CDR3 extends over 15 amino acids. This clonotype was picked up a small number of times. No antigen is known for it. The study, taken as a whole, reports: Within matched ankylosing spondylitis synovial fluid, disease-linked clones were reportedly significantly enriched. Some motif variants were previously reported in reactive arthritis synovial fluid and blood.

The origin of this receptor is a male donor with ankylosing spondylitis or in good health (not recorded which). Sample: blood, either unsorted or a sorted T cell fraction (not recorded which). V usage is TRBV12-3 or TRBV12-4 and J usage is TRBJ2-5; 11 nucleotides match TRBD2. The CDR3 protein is CASSRLAGLGETQYF. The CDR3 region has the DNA TGTGCCAGCAGCCGACTAGCGGGGTTAGGGGAGACCCAGTACTTC.